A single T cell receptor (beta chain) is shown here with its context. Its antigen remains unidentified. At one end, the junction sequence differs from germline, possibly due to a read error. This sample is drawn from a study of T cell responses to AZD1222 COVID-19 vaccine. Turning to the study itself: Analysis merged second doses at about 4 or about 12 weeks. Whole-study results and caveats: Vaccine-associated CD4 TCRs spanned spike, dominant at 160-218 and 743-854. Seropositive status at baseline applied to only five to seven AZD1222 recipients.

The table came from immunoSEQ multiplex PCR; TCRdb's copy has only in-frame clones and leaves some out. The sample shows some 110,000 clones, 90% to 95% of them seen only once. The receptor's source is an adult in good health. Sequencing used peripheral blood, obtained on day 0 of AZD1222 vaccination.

CDR3 nucleotide sequence: TGTGCCAGTAGTCCCGCCCCCTTGAGAGAAATGGGTTTT. It codes for CASSPAPLREMGF. The chain carries TRBV19 and TRBJ1-1; D call uncertain. This CDR3 region has 13 residues. CDR1 is LNHDA and CDR2 is SQIVND in the germline V gene (reference sequence).